The clone carrying this T cell receptor beta chain has more than one count but fewer than ten. The CDR3 is 17 amino acids. V lost 3 bases and J lost 0; bases outside the gene matches: 4. Germline lookup yields CDR1 DFQATT and CDR2 SNEGSKA (reference sequence). This sample was included in a study of blood T cells in healthy people across ages. For the second PCR, which ran for about 7 to 11 cycles, a sample-barcoded 5' primer and a J-beta primer mix were used. TCRdb used MiXCR to reprocess the 5' RACE reads, holding one entry per CDR3 protein. The sample holds more than 1,000,000 distinct CDR3 sequences, around 27% seen once. Roughly 10 milliliters of peripheral blood were drawn from each donor into EDTA-treated tubes. These data are also associated with another study on T cells of mothers and their children. From that paper: In this cohort, donors were a few healthy Caucasian mothers plus their six children. Per mother, over 9 million TCR beta CDR3 reads were obtained; per child, approximately 3.2 million. For related and unrelated pairs alike, thymic selection shapes TCR recombination output similarly.

The chain employs TRBV20-1 and TRBJ2-1, with 14 bases fitting TRBD2. Sample: blood. The receptor was isolated from a girl aged 2-15 years in good health. This chain's CDR3 is CSARTSGGVSSYNEQFF. In DNA form, the CDR3 reads TGCAGTGCTAGGACTAGCGGGGGGGTTAGCTCCTACAATGAGCAGTTCTTC.